The rows below give T cell receptor beta chains drawn from one sample of a study of blood T cell repertoires in COVID-19. Repertoires were generated with immunoSEQ multiplex PCR, while TCRdb's copy carries only in-frame clones and drops some. The repertoire holds some 270,000 clones, with 80% to 90% as singletons. The sequencing input was PBMCs or T cells enriched from blood (not recorded which). The receptors come from a woman between 50 and 59 years old who had been exposed to COVID-19. Each CDR3 is given with its conserved first and last residue. D genes are given only for firm matches. Rows may omit the clone size; those that give it use once, few, many or a size class.

D gene: -; J gene: TRBJ2-1; V gene: TRBV19; clone size: few; CDR3 protein: CASSFQGYNEQFF; CDR3 DNA: TGTGCCAGTAGTTTCCAGGGCTACAATGAGCAGTTCTTC
D gene: TRBD2; J gene: TRBJ2-5; V gene: TRBV7-2; clone size: -; CDR3 protein: CASSLGGGTRMETQYF; CDR3 DNA: TGTGCCAGCAGCCTCGGGGGGGGGACTCGGATGGAGACCCAGTACTTC
D gene: TRBD1; J gene: TRBJ2-3; V gene: TRBV4-3; clone size: -; CDR3 protein: CASSQEWTGGTDTQYF; CDR3 DNA: TGCGCCAGCAGCCAAGAATGGACAGGGGGCACAGATACGCAGTATTTT
D gene: TRBD1; J gene: TRBJ2-2; V gene: TRBV7-9; clone size: -; CDR3 protein: CASSLRGQTDTGELFF; CDR3 DNA: TGTGCCAGCAGCTTACGGGGACAGACGGACACCGGGGAGCTGTTTTTT
D gene: TRBD1; J gene: TRBJ1-1; V gene: TRBV12-3/TRBV12-4; clone size: once; CDR3 protein: CAITGTVNTEAFF; CDR3 DNA: TGTGCCATCACCGGGACAGTGAACACTGAAGCTTTCTTT
D gene: -; J gene: TRBJ2-4; V gene: TRBV3-1/TRBV3-2; clone size: -; CDR3 protein: CASSQEAPVLIQYF; CDR3 DNA: TGTGCCAGCAGCCAAGAGGCCCCTGTCCTTATTCAGTACTTC
D gene: TRBD1; J gene: TRBJ1-2; V gene: TRBV10-3; clone size: -; CDR3 protein: CAISDGRGQSYGYTF; CDR3 DNA: TGTGCCATCAGTGACGGTCGGGGACAGTCCTATGGCTACACCTTC
D gene: -; J gene: TRBJ1-5; V gene: TRBV28; clone size: -; CDR3 protein: CASHSGNQPQHF; CDR3 DNA: TGTGCCAGCCACTCAGGGAATCAGCCCCAGCATTTT
D gene: -; J gene: TRBJ2-5; V gene: TRBV28; clone size: -; CDR3 protein: CASSSATWGGRGETQYF; CDR3 DNA: TGTGCCAGCAGTTCTGCTACCTGGGGGGGCCGAGGGGAGACCCAGTACTTC
D gene: -; J gene: TRBJ2-3; V gene: TRBV6-5; clone size: few; CDR3 protein: CASTPQQGGTQYF; CDR3 DNA: TGTGCCAGCACCCCCCAGCAGGGAGGTACGCAGTATTTT
D gene: TRBD2; J gene: TRBJ2-3; V gene: TRBV11-2; clone size: once; CDR3 protein: CASSSGLAPSTDTQYF; CDR3 DNA: TGTGCCAGCAGCTCGGGACTAGCCCCTAGCACAGATACGCAGTATTTT
D gene: -; J gene: TRBJ1-6; V gene: TRBV14; clone size: -; CDR3 protein: CASSQGPACGSPLHF; CDR3 DNA: TGTGCCAGCAGCCAAGGGCCCGCCTGCGGTTCACCCCTCCACTTT
D gene: TRBD1; J gene: TRBJ2-1; V gene: TRBV10-3; clone size: -; CDR3 protein: CAISDGTGKSYNEQFF; CDR3 DNA: TGTGCCATCAGTGACGGGACAGGAAAATCCTACAATGAGCAGTTCTTC
D gene: TRBD1; J gene: TRBJ2-7; V gene: TRBV5-1; clone size: -; CDR3 protein: CASSLEGAGGEQYF; CDR3 DNA: TGCGCCAGCAGCTTGGAGGGGGCAGGGGGCGAGCAGTACTTC
D gene: -; J gene: TRBJ2-5; V gene: TRBV29-1; clone size: -; CDR3 protein: CSVEPPGTETQYF; CDR3 DNA: TGCAGCGTTGAACCCCCGGGAACAGAGACCCAGTACTTC
D gene: -; J gene: TRBJ1-5; V gene: TRBV7-9; clone size: -; CDR3 protein: CASSLSGTGQPQHF; CDR3 DNA: TGTGCCAGCAGCTTATCCGGTACAGGGCAGCCCCAGCATTTT
D gene: TRBD1; J gene: TRBJ1-5; V gene: TRBV25-1; clone size: -; CDR3 protein: CASSGGTGYNQPQHF; CDR3 DNA: TGTGCCAGCAGTGGCGGGACAGGGTACAATCAGCCCCAGCATTTT
D gene: -; J gene: TRBJ1-2; V gene: TRBV4-3; clone size: once; CDR3 protein: CASSQTGHYGYTF; CDR3 DNA: TGCGCCAGCAGCCAAACAGGGCACTATGGCTACACCTTC
D gene: TRBD1; J gene: TRBJ2-7; V gene: TRBV29-1; clone size: -; CDR3 protein: CSVEASDRGRNEQYF; CDR3 DNA: TGCAGCGTTGAAGCTTCGGACAGGGGGCGTAACGAGCAGTACTTC
D gene: TRBD2; J gene: TRBJ2-3; V gene: TRBV2; clone size: -; CDR3 protein: CASSVTSPVSDTQYF; CDR3 DNA: TGTGCCAGCAGTGTGACTAGCCCGGTTTCGGATACGCAGTATTTT
D gene: TRBD2; J gene: TRBJ2-1; V gene: TRBV11-3; clone size: -; CDR3 protein: CASSPGGQGTYNEQFF; CDR3 DNA: TGTGCCAGCTCCCCGGGGGGGCAGGGGACCTACAATGAGCAGTTCTTC
D gene: -; J gene: TRBJ1-2; V gene: TRBV28; clone size: -; CDR3 protein: CASRQGGYGYTF; CDR3 DNA: TGTGCCAGCAGGCAGGGCGGCTATGGCTACACCTTC
D gene: -; J gene: TRBJ1-2; V gene: TRBV4-3; clone size: few; CDR3 protein: CASSLGLGDYGYTF; CDR3 DNA: TGCGCCAGCAGCTTAGGGCTCGGGGACTATGGCTACACCTTC
D gene: TRBD2; J gene: TRBJ2-2; V gene: TRBV12-5; clone size: -; CDR3 protein: CASGLTAGGRIMSGELFF; CDR3 DNA: TGTGCTAGTGGTTTGACCGCGGGGGGGCGGATTATGTCCGGGGAGCTGTTTTTT
D gene: TRBD2; J gene: TRBJ2-5; V gene: TRBV5-4; clone size: -; CDR3 protein: CASSYGGRETQYF; CDR3 DNA: TGTGCCAGCAGCTACGGGGGGAGAGAGACCCAGTACTTC
D gene: -; J gene: TRBJ1-5; V gene: TRBV10-3; clone size: -; CDR3 protein: CAISESQYSNQPQHF; CDR3 DNA: TGTGCCATCAGTGAAAGTCAGTATAGCAATCAGCCCCAGCATTTT
D gene: -; J gene: TRBJ2-3; V gene: TRBV24-1; clone size: -; CDR3 protein: CATSDSGVDTQYF; CDR3 DNA: TGTGCCACCAGTGATTCGGGGGTAGATACGCAGTATTTT
D gene: -; J gene: TRBJ1-1; V gene: TRBV6-1; clone size: -; CDR3 protein: CASSEGLGSTEAFF; CDR3 DNA: TGTGCCAGCAGTGAAGGCCTCGGGAGCACTGAAGCTTTCTTT
D gene: TRBD1; J gene: TRBJ2-5; V gene: TRBV4-3; clone size: once; CDR3 protein: CASSTGTGGRETQYF; CDR3 DNA: TGCGCCAGCAGCACGGGGACAGGTGGCAGAGAGACCCAGTACTTC
D gene: TRBD1; J gene: TRBJ1-1; V gene: TRBV19; clone size: -; CDR3 protein: CASSVRDRGTEAFF; CDR3 DNA: TGTGCCAGTAGTGTCCGGGACAGGGGCACTGAAGCTTTCTTT
D gene: -; J gene: TRBJ1-2; V gene: TRBV12-2; clone size: -; CDR3 protein: CASRLVRQGPPNYGYTF; CDR3 DNA: TGTGCAAGTCGCTTGGTAAGACAGGGGCCTCCTAACTATGGCTACACCTTC
D gene: TRBD2; J gene: TRBJ2-3; V gene: TRBV7-8; clone size: once; CDR3 protein: CASSLGGENTDTQYF; CDR3 DNA: TGTGCCAGCAGCTTGGGGGGGGAAAACACAGATACGCAGTATTTT
D gene: TRBD2; J gene: TRBJ2-2; V gene: TRBV9; clone size: -; CDR3 protein: CASSLFPSGGLTGELFF; CDR3 DNA: TGTGCCAGCAGCCTTTTCCCTAGCGGGGGGCTTACCGGGGAGCTGTTTTTT
D gene: -; J gene: TRBJ1-3; V gene: TRBV6-5; clone size: once; CDR3 protein: CASTGGEYGNTIYF; CDR3 DNA: TGTGCCAGCACTGGAGGGGAATATGGAAACACCATATATTTT
D gene: TRBD2; J gene: TRBJ2-3; V gene: TRBV29-1; clone size: -; CDR3 protein: CSVCRAGGLATQYF; CDR3 DNA: TGCAGCGTTTGTAGAGCGGGGGGGCTTGCTACGCAGTATTTT
D gene: TRBD2; J gene: TRBJ2-3; V gene: TRBV6-2/TRBV6-3; clone size: -; CDR3 protein: CASSYPQIAGGTQYF; CDR3 DNA: TGTGCCAGCAGTTACCCCCAAATAGCGGGGGGTACGCAGTATTTT
D gene: -; J gene: TRBJ1-2; V gene: TRBV7-2; clone size: -; CDR3 protein: CASSETPSAGRYGYTF; CDR3 DNA: TGTGCCAGCAGCGAAACCCCTAGCGCAGGGAGATATGGCTACACCTTC
D gene: TRBD1; J gene: TRBJ1-1; V gene: TRBV28; clone size: -; CDR3 protein: CASLSYRGRVTEAFF; CDR3 DNA: TGTGCCAGCCTATCGTACAGGGGGCGAGTCACTGAAGCTTTCTTT
D gene: -; J gene: TRBJ1-5; V gene: TRBV7-2; clone size: -; CDR3 protein: CASSGPAQNQPQHF; CDR3 DNA: TGTGCCAGCAGCGGTCCAGCACAGAATCAGCCCCAGCATTTT
D gene: -; J gene: TRBJ2-7; V gene: TRBV11-2; clone size: -; CDR3 protein: CASSLNRAGEQYF; CDR3 DNA: TGTGCCAGCAGCTTAAACAGGGCGGGCGAGCAGTACTTC
D gene: -; J gene: TRBJ1-3; V gene: TRBV10-3; clone size: -; CDR3 protein: CAISAGSGAGNTIYF; CDR3 DNA: TGTGCCATCTCCGCGGGTTCCGGAGCTGGAAACACCATATATTTT
D gene: TRBD1; J gene: TRBJ2-5; V gene: TRBV27; clone size: -; CDR3 protein: CASSYSGGWVGETQYF; CDR3 DNA: TGTGCCAGCAGCTATTCAGGGGGATGGGTGGGAGAGACCCAGTACTTC
D gene: -; J gene: TRBJ1-3; V gene: TRBV11-2; clone size: -; CDR3 protein: CASSPQVWGAGNTIYF; CDR3 DNA: TGTGCCAGCAGCCCCCAGGTTTGGGGGGCTGGAAACACCATATATTTT
D gene: -; J gene: TRBJ1-1; V gene: TRBV19; clone size: -; CDR3 protein: CASRGLDIMNTEAFF; CDR3 DNA: TGTGCCAGTAGGGGATTGGACATTATGAACACTGAAGCTTTCTTT
D gene: -; J gene: TRBJ1-1; V gene: TRBV5-6; clone size: -; CDR3 protein: CASKAIKNTEAFF; CDR3 DNA: TGTGCCAGCAAAGCGATAAAGAACACTGAAGCTTTCTTT
D gene: -; J gene: TRBJ1-2; V gene: TRBV6-5; clone size: -; CDR3 protein: CASSPGQREGYTF; CDR3 DNA: TGTGCCAGCAGTCCTGGACAGCGCGAGGGCTACACCTTC
D gene: -; J gene: TRBJ2-6; V gene: TRBV13; clone size: -; CDR3 protein: CASSLSVTNVLTF; CDR3 DNA: TGTGCCAGCAGCTTATCCGTAACCAACGTCCTGACTTTC
D gene: -; J gene: TRBJ1-2; V gene: TRBV7-2; clone size: once; CDR3 protein: CASSFLRGDYGYTF; CDR3 DNA: TGTGCCAGCAGCTTTTTACGGGGTGACTATGGCTACACCTTC
D gene: -; J gene: TRBJ1-6; V gene: TRBV6-2/TRBV6-3; clone size: -; CDR3 protein: CASSYRVQGSTSPLHF; CDR3 DNA: TGTGCCAGCAGTTACCGGGTCCAGGGCAGTACTTCACCCCTCCACTTT
D gene: TRBD2; J gene: TRBJ2-2; V gene: TRBV4-3; clone size: few; CDR3 protein: CASSQESGGTNTGELFF; CDR3 DNA: TGCGCCAGCAGCCAAGAGTCGGGAGGAACGAACACCGGGGAGCTGTTTTTT
D gene: -; J gene: TRBJ1-6; V gene: TRBV6-5; clone size: -; CDR3 protein: CASSYSTRGRNSPLHF; CDR3 DNA: TGTGCCAGCAGTTACTCTACCAGGGGACGGAATTCACCCCTCCACTTT
D gene: -; J gene: TRBJ2-7; V gene: TRBV7-8; clone size: -; CDR3 protein: CASSLAGGEQYF; CDR3 DNA: TGTGCCAGCAGCTTAGCCGGGGGCGAGCAGTACTTC
D gene: -; J gene: TRBJ2-5; V gene: TRBV24-1; clone size: -; CDR3 protein: CATSDLSDETQYF; CDR3 DNA: TGTGCCACCAGTGATTTGTCAGATGAGACCCAGTACTTC
D gene: -; J gene: TRBJ2-7; V gene: TRBV25-1; clone size: few; CDR3 protein: CASSDPYGAYEQYF; CDR3 DNA: TGTGCCAGCAGTGATCCCTACGGGGCCTACGAGCAGTACTTC
D gene: TRBD1; J gene: TRBJ1-1; V gene: TRBV5-1; clone size: -; CDR3 protein: CASSLVQGMNTEAFF; CDR3 DNA: TGCGCCAGCAGCCTCGTACAGGGGATGAACACTGAAGCTTTCTTT
D gene: -; J gene: TRBJ2-1; V gene: TRBV7-9; clone size: -; CDR3 protein: CASSLAGGHYGEQFF; CDR3 DNA: TGTGCCAGCAGCTTAGCGGGGGGGCATTATGGTGAGCAGTTCTTC
D gene: -; J gene: TRBJ1-1; V gene: TRBV5-5; clone size: -; CDR3 protein: CASSLGGSFEAFF; CDR3 DNA: TGTGCCAGCAGCTTGGGTGGCAGTTTTGAAGCTTTCTTT
D gene: TRBD1; J gene: TRBJ2-7; V gene: TRBV24-1; clone size: -; CDR3 protein: CATSDTQGDEQYF; CDR3 DNA: TGTGCCACCAGTGATACCCAGGGGGACGAGCAGTACTTC
D gene: -; J gene: TRBJ1-1; V gene: TRBV10-3; clone size: -; CDR3 protein: CAISEVPTGNTEAFF; CDR3 DNA: TGTGCCATCAGTGAAGTCCCGACAGGGAACACTGAAGCTTTCTTT
D gene: -; J gene: TRBJ2-2; V gene: TRBV29-1; clone size: -; CDR3 protein: CSVTGYTGELFF; CDR3 DNA: TGCAGCGTCACAGGGTACACCGGGGAGCTGTTTTTT